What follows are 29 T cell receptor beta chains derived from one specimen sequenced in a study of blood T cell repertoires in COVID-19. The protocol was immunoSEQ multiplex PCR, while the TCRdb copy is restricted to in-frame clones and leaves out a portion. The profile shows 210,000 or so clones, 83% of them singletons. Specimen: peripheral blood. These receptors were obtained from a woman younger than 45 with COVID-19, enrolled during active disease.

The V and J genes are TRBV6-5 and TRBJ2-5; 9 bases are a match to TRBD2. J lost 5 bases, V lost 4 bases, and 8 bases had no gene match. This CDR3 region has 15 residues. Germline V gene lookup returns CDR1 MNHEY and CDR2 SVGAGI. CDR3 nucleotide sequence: TGTGCCAGCAGTTTAGTAGCGGGAGCTAGGGAGACCCAGTACTTC. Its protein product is CASSLVAGARETQYF.

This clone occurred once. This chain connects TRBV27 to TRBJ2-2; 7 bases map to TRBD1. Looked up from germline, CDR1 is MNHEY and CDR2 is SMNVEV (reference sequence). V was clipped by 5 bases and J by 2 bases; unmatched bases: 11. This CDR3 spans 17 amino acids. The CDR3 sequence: CASSPLEGGRNTGELFF. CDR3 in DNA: TGTGCCAGCAGTCCCCTGGAAGGGGGCCGTAACACCGGGGAGCTGTTTTTT.

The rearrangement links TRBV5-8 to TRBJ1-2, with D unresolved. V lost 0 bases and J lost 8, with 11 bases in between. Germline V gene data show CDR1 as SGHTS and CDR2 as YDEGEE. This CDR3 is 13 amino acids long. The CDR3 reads CASSLARSQGYTF. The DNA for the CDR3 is TGTGCCAGCAGCTTGGCCCGATCTCAGGGCTACACCTTC.

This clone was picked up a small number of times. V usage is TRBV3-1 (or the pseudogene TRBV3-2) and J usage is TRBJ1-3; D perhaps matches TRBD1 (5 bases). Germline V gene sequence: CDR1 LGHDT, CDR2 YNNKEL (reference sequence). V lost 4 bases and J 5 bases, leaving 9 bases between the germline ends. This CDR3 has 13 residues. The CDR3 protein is CASSPSGRNTIYF. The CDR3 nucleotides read TGTGCCAGCAGCCCTTCAGGGCGAAACACCATATATTTT.

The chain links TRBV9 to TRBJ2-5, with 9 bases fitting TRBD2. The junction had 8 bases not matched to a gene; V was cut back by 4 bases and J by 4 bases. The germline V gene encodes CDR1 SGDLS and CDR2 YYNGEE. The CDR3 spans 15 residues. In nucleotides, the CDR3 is TGTGCCAGCAGCCCCTGGGAGCGGGGGGTAGAGACCCAGTACTTC. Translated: CASSPWERGVETQYF.

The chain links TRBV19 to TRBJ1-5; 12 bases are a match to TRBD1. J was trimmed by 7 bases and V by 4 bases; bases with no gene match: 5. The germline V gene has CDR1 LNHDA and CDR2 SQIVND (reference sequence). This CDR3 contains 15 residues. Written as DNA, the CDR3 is TGTGCCAGTAGTACCGGGACAGGGGGCGGGCAGCCCCAGCATTTT. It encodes CASSTGTGGGQPQHF.

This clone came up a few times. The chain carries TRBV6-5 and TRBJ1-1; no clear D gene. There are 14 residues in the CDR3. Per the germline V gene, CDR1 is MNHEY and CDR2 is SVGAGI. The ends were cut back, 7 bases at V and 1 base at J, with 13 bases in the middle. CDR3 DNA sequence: TGTGCCAGCACCCCAGCCCTAGCGAACACTGAAGCTTTCTTT. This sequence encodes CASTPALANTEAFF.

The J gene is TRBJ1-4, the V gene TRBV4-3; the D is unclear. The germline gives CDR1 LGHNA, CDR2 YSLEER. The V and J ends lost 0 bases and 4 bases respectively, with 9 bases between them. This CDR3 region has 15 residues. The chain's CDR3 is CASSQDKTLNEKLFF. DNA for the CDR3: TGCGCCAGCAGCCAAGATAAAACTCTTAATGAAAAACTGTTTTTT.

CDR3 sequence: CASSFITAQETQYF. Here the CDR3 DNA reads TGTGCCAGCAGCTTTATTACTGCTCAAGAGACCCAGTACTTC. V is TRBV5-4 and J is TRBJ2-5; no reliable D call. The germline V gene encodes CDR1 SGHNT and CDR2 YYREEE (reference sequence). Trimming took off 2 bases at V and 2 bases at J, with 10 bases between the two ends. This CDR3 region has 14 residues.

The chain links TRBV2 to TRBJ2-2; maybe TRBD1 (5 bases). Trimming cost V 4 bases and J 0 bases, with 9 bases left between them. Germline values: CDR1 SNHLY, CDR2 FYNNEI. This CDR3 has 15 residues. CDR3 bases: TGTGCCAGCAGTGTAAGGGGCCCGAACACCGGGGAGCTGTTTTTT. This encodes CASSVRGPNTGELFF.

CDR3 sequence: CASSYFDTIYF. Here the CDR3 DNA reads TGTGCCAGCAGTTATTTCGACACCATATATTTT. The J gene is TRBJ1-3, the V gene TRBV6-5; D is unclear. The CDR3 spans 11 residues. Germline CDR1 reads MNHEY; CDR2 reads SVGAGI. The V and J ends lost 3 bases and 8 bases respectively, with 5 bases between them.

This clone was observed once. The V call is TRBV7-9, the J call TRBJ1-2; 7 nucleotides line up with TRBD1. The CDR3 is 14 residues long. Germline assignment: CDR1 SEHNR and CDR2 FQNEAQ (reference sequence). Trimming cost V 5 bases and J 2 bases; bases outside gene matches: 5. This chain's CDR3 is CASSPGTANYGYTF. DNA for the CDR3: TGTGCCAGCAGCCCAGGGACAGCCAACTATGGCTACACCTTC.

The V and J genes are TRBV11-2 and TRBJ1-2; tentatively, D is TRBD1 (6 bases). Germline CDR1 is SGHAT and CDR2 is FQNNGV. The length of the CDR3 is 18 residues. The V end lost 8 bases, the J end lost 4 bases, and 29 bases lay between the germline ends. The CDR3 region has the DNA TGTGCCAGCGGCTACAACCCGGGACATTTCAGGGTCCTCTATGGCTACACCTTC. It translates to CASGYNPGHFRVLYGYTF.

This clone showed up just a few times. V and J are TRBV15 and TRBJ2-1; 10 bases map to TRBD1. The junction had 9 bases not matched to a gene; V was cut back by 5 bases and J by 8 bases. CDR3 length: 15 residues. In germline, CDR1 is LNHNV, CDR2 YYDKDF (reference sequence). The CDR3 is CATSGTGTGAYEQFF. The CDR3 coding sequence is TGTGCCACCAGCGGAACCGGGACAGGGGCCTATGAGCAGTTCTTC.

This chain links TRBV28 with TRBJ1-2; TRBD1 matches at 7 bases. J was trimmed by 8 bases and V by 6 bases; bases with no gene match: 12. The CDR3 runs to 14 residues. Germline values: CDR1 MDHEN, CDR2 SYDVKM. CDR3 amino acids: CASSRLDRDQGYTF. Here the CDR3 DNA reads TGTGCCAGCAGCCGCCTTGACAGGGACCAAGGCTACACCTTC.

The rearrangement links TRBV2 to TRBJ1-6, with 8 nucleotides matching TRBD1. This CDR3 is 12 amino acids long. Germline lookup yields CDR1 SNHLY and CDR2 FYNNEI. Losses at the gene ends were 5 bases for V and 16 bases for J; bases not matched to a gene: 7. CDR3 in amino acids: CASSLGGTGLHF. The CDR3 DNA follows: TGTGCCAGCAGTCTGGGAGGGACAGGTCTCCACTTT.

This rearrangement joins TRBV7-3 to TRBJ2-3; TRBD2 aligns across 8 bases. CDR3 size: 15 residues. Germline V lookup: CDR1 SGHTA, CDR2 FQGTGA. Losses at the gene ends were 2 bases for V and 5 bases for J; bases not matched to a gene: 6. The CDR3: CASSLLAGGGDTQYF. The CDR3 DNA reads TGTGCCAGCAGCTTACTAGCGGGCGGGGGAGATACGCAGTATTTT.

The CDR3 loop reads CASRLAGDSSYEQYF. In nucleotides, the CDR3 is TGTGCCAGTCGACTAGCGGGAGATAGCTCCTACGAGCAGTACTTC. V and J are TRBV6-5 and TRBJ2-7; 12 bases are shared with TRBD2. The germline CDR1 and CDR2 sequences are MNHEY and SVGAGI. The CDR3 spans 15 residues. V shed 9 bases and J 0 bases; nucleotides not matched to a gene: 6.

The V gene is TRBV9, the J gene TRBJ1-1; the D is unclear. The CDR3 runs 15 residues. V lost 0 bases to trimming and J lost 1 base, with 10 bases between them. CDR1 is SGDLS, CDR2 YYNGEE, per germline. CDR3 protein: CASSVDVNRNTEAFF. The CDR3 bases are TGTGCCAGCAGCGTAGATGTGAACAGGAACACTGAAGCTTTCTTT.

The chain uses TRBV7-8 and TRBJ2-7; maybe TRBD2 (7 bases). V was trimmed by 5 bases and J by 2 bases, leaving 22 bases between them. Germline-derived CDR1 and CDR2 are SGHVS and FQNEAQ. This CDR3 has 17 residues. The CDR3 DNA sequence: TGTGCCAGCAGCCGAGTGATGACGGGGGCGGGGGCCTACGAGCAGTACTTC. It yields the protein CASSRVMTGAGAYEQYF.

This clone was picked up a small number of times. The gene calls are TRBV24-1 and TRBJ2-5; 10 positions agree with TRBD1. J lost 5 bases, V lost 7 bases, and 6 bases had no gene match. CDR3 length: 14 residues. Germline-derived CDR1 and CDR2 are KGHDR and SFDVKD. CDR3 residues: CATSGQGGVETQYF. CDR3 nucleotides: TGTGCCACCAGCGGACAGGGGGGCGTTGAGACCCAGTACTTC.

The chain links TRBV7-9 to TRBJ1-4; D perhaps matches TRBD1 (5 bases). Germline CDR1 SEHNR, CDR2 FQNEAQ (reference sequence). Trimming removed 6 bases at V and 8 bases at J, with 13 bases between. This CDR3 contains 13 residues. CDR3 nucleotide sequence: TGTGCCAGCAGAACACCTGGGGGGGAAAAACTGTTTTTT. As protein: CASRTPGGEKLFF.

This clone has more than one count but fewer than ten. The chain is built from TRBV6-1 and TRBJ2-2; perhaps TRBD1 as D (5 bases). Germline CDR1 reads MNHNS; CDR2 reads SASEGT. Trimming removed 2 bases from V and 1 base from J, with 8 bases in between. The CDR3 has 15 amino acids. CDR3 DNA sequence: TGTGCCAGCAGTGAATCGACAGAGAACACCGGGGAGCTGTTTTTT. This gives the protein CASSESTENTGELFF.

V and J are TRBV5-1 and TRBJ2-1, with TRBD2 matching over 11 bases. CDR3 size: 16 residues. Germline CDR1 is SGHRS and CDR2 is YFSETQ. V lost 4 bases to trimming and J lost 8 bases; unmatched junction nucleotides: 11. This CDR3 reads CASSHSASGRKDEQFF. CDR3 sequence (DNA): TGCGCCAGCAGCCACTCGGCTAGCGGGAGGAAGGATGAGCAGTTCTTC.

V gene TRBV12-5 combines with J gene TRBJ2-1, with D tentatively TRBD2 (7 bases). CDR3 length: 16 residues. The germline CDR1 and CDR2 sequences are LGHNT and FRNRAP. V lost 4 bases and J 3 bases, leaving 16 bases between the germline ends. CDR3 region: CASGSEGGIGYNEQFF. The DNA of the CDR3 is TGTGCTAGTGGTTCGGAGGGGGGGATAGGCTACAATGAGCAGTTCTTC.

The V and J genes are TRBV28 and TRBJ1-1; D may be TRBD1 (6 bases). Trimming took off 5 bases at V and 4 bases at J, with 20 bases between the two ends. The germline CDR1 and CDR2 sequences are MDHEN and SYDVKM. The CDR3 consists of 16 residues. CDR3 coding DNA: TGTGCCAGCAGTGGACCCCCGACAGGCTTGTTCACTGAAGCTTTCTTT. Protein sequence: CASSGPPTGLFTEAFF.

CDR3 bases: TGCAGTGCTAGTGGGCCCCAGGGGCGATGGGTGGAAGCTTTCTTT. This gives the protein CSASGPQGRWVEAFF. V and J are TRBV20-1 and TRBJ1-1; D possibly corresponds to TRBD1 (6 bases). The V gene lost 3 bases and the J gene lost 8 bases, with 22 bases spanning the gap. This CDR3 comprises 15 residues. Germline V gene data show CDR1 as DFQATT and CDR2 as SNEGSKA (reference sequence).

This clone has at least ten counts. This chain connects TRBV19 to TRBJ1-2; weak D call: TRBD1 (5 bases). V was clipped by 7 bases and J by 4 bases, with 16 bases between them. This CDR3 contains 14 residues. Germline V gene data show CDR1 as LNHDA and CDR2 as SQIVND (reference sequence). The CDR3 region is CASKWSGKGYGYTF. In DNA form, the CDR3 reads TGTGCCAGTAAATGGTCAGGGAAGGGCTATGGCTACACCTTC.

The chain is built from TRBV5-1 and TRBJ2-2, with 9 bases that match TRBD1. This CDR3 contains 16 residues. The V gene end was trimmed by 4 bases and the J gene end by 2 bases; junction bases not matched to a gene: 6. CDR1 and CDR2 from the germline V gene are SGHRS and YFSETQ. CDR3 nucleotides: TGCGCCAGCAGCCCGGGGGACAGGGTTAACACCGGGGAGCTGTTTTTT. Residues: CASSPGDRVNTGELFF.